This TCR beta chain derives from a study of T cell changes during pregnancy in multiple sclerosis. The repertoire was sequenced with immunoSEQ multiplex PCR; TCRdb's copy has only in-frame clones and lacks some. The sample records about 21,000 clones, 75% to 95% being singletons. CDR3 length: 16 amino acids. V was pared by 5 bases and J by 2 bases, with 16 bases between. CDR1 is LNHDA and CDR2 is SQIVND in the germline V gene (reference sequence). The sample in question was CD4+ T cells from peripheral blood mononuclear cells, obtained in the third trimester of pregnancy. The chain links TRBV19 to TRBJ2-1, with TRBD1 as a possible D gene (5 bases). The clonotype originates from a female donor with multiple sclerosis, enrolled in a pregnancy study. The CDR3 bases are TGTGCCAGTAGTCTAAGGGGTCCCCTCGCCTACAATGAGCAGTTCTTC. Protein sequence: CASSLRGPLAYNEQFF.